One and the same sample provided the 2 T cell receptor beta chains below, sequenced in a study of blood T cells in healthy people across ages. A sample-barcoded 5' primer and a J-beta primer mix were used in a second PCR of roughly 6 to 12 cycles. Each CDR3 protein is one row after TCRdb ran MiXCR on the 5' RACE reads. Of 1.5 million to 2 million distinct CDR3 sequences detected, about 31% appear once; the ten largest clones hold about 11%. Sequencing was carried out using blood. The receptors were gathered from a woman aged 25 to 45 in good health.

The chain carries TRBV4-1 and TRBJ1-1; no definite D call. CDR3 size: 16 residues. Germline CDR1 is MGHRA and CDR2 is YSYEKL. V was trimmed by 0 bases and J by 8 bases, leaving 19 bases between them. CDR3 nucleotide sequence: TGCGCCAGCAGCCAAGATGGCGACATCTTCGCCTCAGAAGCTTTCTTT. The encoded protein is CASSQDGDIFASEAFF.

This chain connects TRBV7-9 to TRBJ2-3; 9 nucleotides match TRBD1. Trimming removed 4 bases from V and 1 base from J; junction bases left unmatched: 6. Germline V gene data show CDR1 as SEHNR and CDR2 as FQNEAQ (reference sequence). There are 16 residues in the CDR3. DNA of the CDR3: TGTGCCAGCAGCTCCCGGACAGGGGATGGCACAGATACGCAGTATTTT. Its protein product is CASSSRTGDGTDTQYF.